These 4 T cell receptor beta chains came from one sample sequenced in a study of blood T cell repertoires in COVID-19. Sequencing was performed with immunoSEQ multiplex PCR; in TCRdb, only in-frame clones are kept and a portion is missing. There are a few hundred thousand clones in the sample; about nine tenths occur only once, and roughly 2.3% lies in the top ten. The sequenced sample consisted of peripheral blood. These receptors came from a man aged 50 or older with acute or convalescent COVID-19.

The CDR3 nucleotides read TGTGCCAGCAGCTTGCTCGAACAGGGAACAGATACGCAGTATTTT. Amino acids: CASSLLEQGTDTQYF. The chain joins TRBV5-6 to TRBJ2-3, with TRBD1 as a possible D gene (6 bases). CDR1 and CDR2 from the germline V gene are SGHDT and YYEEEE. This CDR3 spans 15 amino acids. V shed 1 base and J shed 3 bases, with 12 bases lying between them.

Comment on this clone: This sequence is one base from a far larger clone and is likely a read error. The V and J genes are TRBV2 and TRBJ2-3, with D possibly matching TRBD2 (6 bases). Germline V gene sequence: CDR1 SNHLY, CDR2 FYNNEI. The ends were cut back, 6 bases at V and 6 bases at J, with 7 bases in the middle. This CDR3 has 11 amino acids. CDR3 bases: TGTGCCAGCAGCGCGGGGGATACGCAGTATTTT. Translation: CASSAGDTQYF.

The rearrangement uses TRBV3-1 (or the pseudogene TRBV3-2) and TRBJ1-2, with 7 bases lining up with TRBD1. Germline V gene data show CDR1 as LGHDT and CDR2 as YNNKEL (reference sequence). This CDR3 has 13 residues. V lost 7 bases and J lost 0; bases outside the gene matches: 2. The CDR3 reads CASKGTANYGYTF. In DNA form, the CDR3 reads TGTGCCAGCAAAGGGACAGCTAACTATGGCTACACCTTC.

This sequence joins TRBV5-4 and TRBJ2-2; D perhaps matches TRBD1 (6 bases). This CDR3 comprises 15 residues. Germline CDR1 SGHNT, CDR2 YYREEE (reference sequence). Trimming left V 2 bases short and J 0 bases short, with 8 bases between. The DNA for the CDR3 is TGTGCCAGCAGCTTAGCAGGGGCGAACACCGGGGAGCTGTTTTTT. It translates to CASSLAGANTGELFF.